These 30 T cell receptor beta chains originate from one sample sequenced in a study of technical replicates of blood from a few donors. Assay: immunoSEQ multiplex PCR; the TCRdb copy retains only in-frame clones and omits some. The sample records over 85,000 clones, roughly 96% being singletons. The sequencing sample was made of T cells isolated from PBMCs. Source of these receptors: a human donor in good health.

This chain uses TRBV7-9 with TRBJ1-2, with D perhaps TRBD1 (6 bases). V was trimmed by 4 bases and J by 1 base, leaving 10 bases between them. The CDR3 sequence is 14 residues long. Germline V CDR1 and CDR2: SEHNR, FQNEAQ (reference sequence). The CDR3 protein is CASSSTGVNYGYTF. The CDR3 DNA is TGTGCCAGCAGCTCGACAGGTGTTAACTATGGCTACACCTTC.

This chain's CDR3 is CASSSTSGYSYEQYF. DNA of the CDR3: TGTGCCAGCAGCTCGACTAGCGGGTACTCCTACGAGCAGTACTTC. The genes are TRBV7-2 and TRBJ2-7; 10 positions agree with TRBD2. This CDR3 is built from 15 residues. J lost 0 bases, V lost 4 bases, and 3 bases had no gene match. CDR1 and CDR2 (germline): SGHTA, FQGNSA.

This sequence joins TRBV12-2 and TRBJ2-3; TRBD1 was called by the table and not checked on the DNA. TRBV12-2 is a known pseudogene. The CDR3 has 16 amino acids. The CDR3 is CASRLIGDRGSDTQYF. The CDR3 coding sequence is TGTGCAAGTCGCTTAATCGGGGACAGGGGGTCAGATACGCAGTATTTT.

The chain couples TRBV6-5 to TRBJ1-2, with D perhaps TRBD1 (6 bases). Germline V lookup: CDR1 MNHEY, CDR2 SVGAGI. CDR3 size: 15 residues. V lost 0 bases and J 7 bases, leaving 15 bases between the germline ends. The CDR3 DNA reads as TGTGCCAGCAGTTACTCGATCACAGGGAAGGCTGGCTACACCTTC. Translating it yields CASSYSITGKAGYTF.

This clone was recorded once. The rearrangement joins TRBV30 to TRBJ2-1; D unresolved. The CDR3 runs 11 residues. V lost 6 bases and J 12 bases, leaving 15 bases between the germline ends. From germline, CDR1 is GTSNPN and CDR2 SVGIG (reference sequence). In nucleotides, the CDR3 is TGTGCCTGTACCATTATAAACGGGCAGTTCTTC. As protein: CACTIINGQFF.

This clone came up once. This chain links TRBV2 with TRBJ2-2, with 9 bases lining up with TRBD1. Losses at the gene ends were 10 bases for V and 4 bases for J; bases not matched to a gene: 13. Per the germline V gene, CDR1 is SNHLY and CDR2 is FYNNEI. The CDR3 runs to 16 residues. This CDR3 reads CATIPGTGLGTGELFF. CDR3 DNA sequence: TGTGCCACAATTCCCGGGACAGGGTTGGGCACCGGGGAGCTGTTTTTT.

V is TRBV7-6 and J is TRBJ2-1; D may be TRBD2 (6 bases). The CDR3 length is 16 residues. Trimming took off 3 bases at V and 7 bases at J, with 19 bases between the two ends. Germline CDR1 and CDR2: SGHVS and FNYEAQ. Written as DNA, the CDR3 is TGTGCCAGCAGCTTTAGCGGAGGCTACCCAGGGAATGAGCAGTTCTTC. Its translation: CASSFSGGYPGNEQFF.

This chain's CDR3 is CASRRANQPQHF. In DNA, the CDR3 is TGTGCCAGCAGACGAGCTAATCAGCCCCAGCATTTT. The chain links TRBV6-6 to TRBJ1-5; D ambiguous. CDR3 size: 12 residues. CDR1 and CDR2 (germline): MNHNY, SVGAGI (reference sequence). The ends were cut back, 6 bases at V and 4 bases at J, with 7 bases in the middle.

V is TRBV15 and J is TRBJ2-3; D call uncertain. Germline CDR1 and CDR2: LNHNV and YYDKDF (reference sequence). The CDR3 consists of 16 residues. V was clipped by 1 base and J by 0 bases, with 11 bases between them. The CDR3 sequence is CATSRVLDASTDTQYF. CDR3 sequence (DNA): TGTGCCACCAGCAGAGTGTTAGATGCTAGCACAGATACGCAGTATTTT.

CDR3 sequence reads: CASSVYRVANYGYTF. The CDR3, as DNA: TGTGCCAGTAGTGTATACAGGGTTGCTAACTATGGCTACACCTTC. The chain employs TRBV19 and TRBJ1-2; the D gene is possibly TRBD1 (6 bases). V gave up 5 bases and J gave up 0 bases, with 13 bases separating them. The CDR3 length is 15 residues. Germline CDR1 LNHDA, CDR2 SQIVND (reference sequence).

The genes are TRBV27 and TRBJ1-2, with D possibly TRBD1 on 6 matching bases. Trimming stripped 6 bases from V and 8 bases from J, with 13 bases between. The CDR3 runs 12 residues. Germline values: CDR1 MNHEY, CDR2 SMNVEV (reference sequence). CDR3 sequence: CASRERTEGYTF. The CDR3 coding sequence is TGTGCCAGCAGGGAAAGGACAGAAGGCTACACCTTC.

The rearrangement joins TRBV7-6 to TRBJ2-7; no clear D gene. This CDR3 has 13 amino acids. The V gene lost 6 bases and the J gene lost 6 bases, with 15 bases spanning the gap. CDR1 SGHVS and CDR2 FNYEAQ come from the germline V gene. The CDR3 DNA reads as TGTGCCAGCAGTCTTATATCTGAGCGCGAGCAGTACTTC. Translating it yields CASSLISEREQYF.

The rearrangement uses TRBV7-6 and TRBJ1-5, with 7 bases aligning to TRBD1. Trimming at V came to 6 bases and at J to 6 bases, leaving 5 bases not matched to a gene. This CDR3 region has 13 residues. The germline gives CDR1 SGHVS, CDR2 FNYEAQ. DNA for the CDR3: TGTGCCAGCAGGAGGAACAGGGGTCAGCCCCAGCATTTT. It codes for CASRRNRGQPQHF. Full variable domain (missing parts from reference TRBV7-6 and TRBJ1-5): GAGVSQSPRYKVTKRGQDVALRCDPISGHVSLYWYRQALGQGPEFLTYFNYEAQQDKSGLPNDRFSAERPEGSISTLTIQRTEQRDSAMYRCASRRNRGQPQHFGDGTRLSIL.

As for this clone: This sample includes further DNA sequences coding for the same CDR3. J is TRBJ2-7 and V is TRBV6-6; 7 bases agree with TRBD2. Germline assignment: CDR1 MNHNY and CDR2 SVGAGI (reference sequence). With V trimmed by 0 bases and J by 0 bases, 5 bases remained unmatched. There are 16 residues in the CDR3. The CDR3 region is CASSYSIRDYSYEQYF. For the CDR3, the DNA is TGTGCCAGCAGTTACTCCATCCGGGACTACTCCTACGAGCAGTACTTC.

CDR3 DNA: TGTGCCAGCAGCCAGCCGCGGATTCAGGGGGCTGAAGCTTTCTTT. Translated: CASSQPRIQGAEAFF. This chain uses TRBV7-9 with TRBJ1-1; TRBD1 agrees at 7 bases. CDR3 size: 15 residues. CDR1 and CDR2 (germline): SEHNR, FQNEAQ (reference sequence). V lost 5 bases and J lost 6; bases outside the gene matches: 12.

V and J are TRBV2 and TRBJ1-3; D is possibly TRBD1 (6 bases). Germline values: CDR1 SNHLY, CDR2 FYNNEI. The CDR3 spans 12 residues. With 3 bases removed from V and 12 bases from J, the gap between germline ends came to 12 bases. CDR3 coding DNA: TGTGCCAGCAGTGATTCTCCCAGGGGCATATATTTT. It codes for CASSDSPRGIYF.

The chain couples TRBV10-3 to TRBJ1-1, with D possibly TRBD1 on 6 matching bases. The CDR3 has 12 residues. CDR1 ENHRY and CDR2 SYGVKD come from the germline V gene. V lost 7 bases, J lost 2 bases, and 8 bases lay in between. In nucleotides, the CDR3 is TGTGCCATCAAAGGGGGAAACACTGAAGCTTTCTTT. It specifies CAIKGGNTEAFF.

V is TRBV6-6 and J is TRBJ2-5, with a weak D call TRBD2 (6 bases). Germline V gene data show CDR1 as MNHNY and CDR2 as SVGAGI (reference sequence). Trimming took off 8 bases at V and 5 bases at J, with 18 bases between the two ends. CDR3 length: 14 amino acids. CDR3 nucleotides: TGTGCCAGCGGCTGGTCGGGGGAGTTGGAGACCCAGTACTTC. Residues: CASGWSGELETQYF.

This sequence joins TRBV19 and TRBJ2-5; 10 bases line up with TRBD1. Trimming at V came to 3 bases and at J to 5 bases, leaving 9 bases not matched to a gene. The germline V gene encodes CDR1 LNHDA and CDR2 SQIVND (reference sequence). The length of the CDR3 is 16 residues. This CDR3 is CASSIADRGPLETQYF. The CDR3 region has the DNA TGTGCCAGTAGTATTGCCGACAGGGGGCCTTTGGAGACCCAGTACTTC.

The chain carries TRBV29-1 and TRBJ2-3; perhaps TRBD2 as D (6 bases). The CDR3 has 16 amino acids. Germline CDR1 SQVTM, CDR2 ANQGSEA. V dropped 0 bases and J dropped 2 bases, with 15 bases sitting between them. The CDR3 DNA reads TGCAGCGTTGAAGATCGGCGCGCGGGGATCACAGATACGCAGTATTTT. Translated: CSVEDRRAGITDTQYF.

The rearrangement joins TRBV19 to TRBJ2-3; perhaps TRBD1 as D (6 bases). Germline CDR1 and CDR2: LNHDA and SQIVND (reference sequence). V was pared by 7 bases and J by 2 bases, with 16 bases between. This CDR3 is 15 amino acids long. CDR3 region: CASKDRTDYTDTQYF. The CDR3 DNA follows: TGTGCCAGTAAAGACCGGACAGACTACACAGATACGCAGTATTTT.

This rearrangement joins TRBV29-1 to TRBJ1-1; 7 bases line up with TRBD1. In germline, CDR1 is SQVTM, CDR2 ANQGSEA. The V and J ends lost 7 bases and 1 base, in that order; junction bases with no gene match: 6. This CDR3 spans 13 amino acids. The CDR3 here is CSARRGSNTEAFF. The CDR3 DNA reads TGCAGCGCCCGCAGGGGGTCGAACACTGAAGCTTTCTTT.

This chain links TRBV19 with TRBJ2-2, with TRBD1 matching 8 bases. V lost 3 bases, J lost 3 bases, and 6 bases stayed unmatched. The germline CDR1 and CDR2 sequences are LNHDA and SQIVND (reference sequence). This CDR3 is built from 16 residues. CDR3 coding DNA: TGTGCCAGTAGTATCGTAGGACAGGGCCACACCGGGGAGCTGTTTTTT. Its protein product is CASSIVGQGHTGELFF.

The chain joins TRBV30 to TRBJ2-7, with D perhaps TRBD1 (6 bases). Trimming removed 1 base at V and 4 bases at J, with 14 bases between. The CDR3 runs 14 residues. The germline V gene has CDR1 GTSNPN and CDR2 SVGIG (reference sequence). The CDR3 DNA is TGTGCCTGGAGTGGTACAGGGAAAGTATACGAGCAGTACTTC. Residues: CAWSGTGKVYEQYF.

The CDR3 nucleotides read TGCGCCAGCAGCCAAGGACAGTACAATGAGCAGTTCTTC. It translates to CASSQGQYNEQFF. The chain carries TRBV4-3 and TRBJ2-1; D may be TRBD1 (5 bases). Germline CDR1 is LGHNA and CDR2 is YSLEER. This CDR3 has 13 residues. V shed 1 base and J shed 4 bases, with 5 bases lying between them.

The chain joins TRBV19 to TRBJ2-5; weak D call: TRBD2 (6 bases). V lost 3 bases, J lost 5 bases, and 10 bases lay in between. Germline CDR1 and CDR2: LNHDA and SQIVND (reference sequence). CDR3 length: 13 amino acids. CDR3 coding DNA: TGTGCCAGTAGTATCGTCGGGAGTGAGACCCAGTACTTC. This translates into CASSIVGSETQYF.

The chain carries TRBV9 and TRBJ2-7; maybe TRBD1 (7 bases). Between the trimmed V and J ends, which lost 4 bases and 6 bases, there was a span of 20 bases. Germline V gene sequence: CDR1 SGDLS, CDR2 YYNGEE. The length of the CDR3 is 15 residues. The CDR3 is CASSLRQGGVVEQYF. In nucleotides, the CDR3 is TGTGCCAGCAGCCTCAGACAGGGAGGTGTAGTCGAGCAGTACTTC.

This CDR3 reads CASSFGRTDTQYF. The CDR3 bases are TGTGCCAGCAGCTTCGGTCGCACAGATACGCAGTATTTT. J is TRBJ2-3 and V is TRBV7-3, with D unresolved. Germline CDR1 reads SGHTA; CDR2 reads FQGTGA. The CDR3 spans 13 residues. V lost 3 bases, J lost 1 base, and 5 bases lay in between.

This chain joins TRBV5-6 and TRBJ2-1, with D uncertain. The CDR3 runs to 15 residues. V gave up 0 bases and J gave up 0 bases, with 7 bases separating them. From germline, CDR1 is SGHDT and CDR2 YYEEEE. The CDR3 DNA reads as TGTGCCAGCAGCTTGGGCGGCACCTCCTACAATGAGCAGTTCTTC. Its protein product is CASSLGGTSYNEQFF.

V and J are TRBV7-2 and TRBJ2-5; 8 nucleotides match TRBD2. The CDR3 has 17 amino acids. V was pared by 0 bases and J by 5 bases, with 11 bases of the junction left unmatched. The germline V gene has CDR1 SGHTA and CDR2 FQGNSA. The CDR3 DNA is TGTGCCAGCAGCTTAGCCCCAACGGGAGGGCCCCGGGAGACCCAGTACTTC. Residues: CASSLAPTGGPRETQYF.